Described below is a single T cell receptor beta chain sequence and its context. The sample belongs to a study of tumor T cells in aggressive B-cell lymphoma. Here immunoSEQ multiplex PCR was the method, and the copy in TCRdb shows in-frame clones only, minus some. The sample includes roughly 1,200 clones, roughly 84% of them seen just once. The CDR3 is made up of 14 amino acids. Germline V lookup: CDR1 SGHRS, CDR2 YFSETQ. The receptor was isolated from an adult with diffuse large B cell lymphoma. This chain links TRBV5-1 with TRBJ2-5; 11 nucleotides line up with TRBD1. Gene TRBJ2-7 matches the end of the DNA better, so the J call may be wrong. The sequencing input was tumor tissue. The CDR3, as DNA: TGCGCCAGCAGCTGGACAGGGGGCGGCTACGAGCAGTACTTC. This gives the protein CASSWTGGGYEQYF.